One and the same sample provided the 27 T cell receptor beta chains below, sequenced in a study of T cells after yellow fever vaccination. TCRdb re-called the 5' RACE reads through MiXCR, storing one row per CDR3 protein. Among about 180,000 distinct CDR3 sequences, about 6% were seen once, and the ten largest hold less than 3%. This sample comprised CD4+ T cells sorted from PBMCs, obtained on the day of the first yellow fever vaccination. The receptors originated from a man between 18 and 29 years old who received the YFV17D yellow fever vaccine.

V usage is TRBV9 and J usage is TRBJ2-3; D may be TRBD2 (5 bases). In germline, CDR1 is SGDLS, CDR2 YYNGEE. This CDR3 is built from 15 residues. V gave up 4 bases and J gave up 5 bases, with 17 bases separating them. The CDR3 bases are TGTGCCAGCAGCCCCCTGGCCGGACTTGGAGATACGCAGTATTTT. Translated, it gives CASSPLAGLGDTQYF.

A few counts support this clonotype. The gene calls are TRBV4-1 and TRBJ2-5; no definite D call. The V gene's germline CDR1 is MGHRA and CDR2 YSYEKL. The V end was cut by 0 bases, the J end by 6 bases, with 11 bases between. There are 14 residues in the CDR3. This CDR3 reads CASSQDVWFKTQYF. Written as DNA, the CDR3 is TGCGCCAGCAGCCAAGATGTCTGGTTCAAGACCCAGTACTTC.

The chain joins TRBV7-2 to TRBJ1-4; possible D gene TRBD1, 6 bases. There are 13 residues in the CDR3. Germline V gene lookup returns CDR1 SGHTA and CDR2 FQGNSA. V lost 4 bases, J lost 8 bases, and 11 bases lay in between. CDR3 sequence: CASSSGTREKLFF. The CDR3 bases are TGTGCCAGCAGCTCGGGGACAAGGGAAAAACTGTTTTTT.

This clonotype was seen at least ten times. As DNA, the CDR3 is TGTGCCAGCAGTTCCCAGGGGGCTGGGGCCAACGTCCTGACTTTC. It translates to CASSSQGAGANVLTF. V usage is TRBV6-5 and J usage is TRBJ2-6, with TRBD1 identical over 7 bases. There are 15 residues in the CDR3. V shed 4 bases, J shed 2 bases, and the junction held 2 bases outside the gene matches. Germline CDR1 MNHEY, CDR2 SVGAGI.

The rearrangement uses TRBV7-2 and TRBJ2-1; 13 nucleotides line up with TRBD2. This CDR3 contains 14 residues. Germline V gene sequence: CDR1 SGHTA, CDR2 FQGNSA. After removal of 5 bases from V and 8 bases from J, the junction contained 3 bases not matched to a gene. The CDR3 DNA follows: TGTGCCAGCAGCCGACTAGCGGGGGGACATGAGCAGTTCTTC. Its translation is CASSRLAGGHEQFF. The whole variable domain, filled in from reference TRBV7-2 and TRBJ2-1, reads GAGVSQSPSNKVTEKGKDVELRCDPISGHTALYWYRQSLGQGLEFLIYFQGNSAPDKSGLPSDRFSAERTGGSVSTLTIQRTQQEDSAVYLCASSRLAGGHEQFFGPGTRLTVL.

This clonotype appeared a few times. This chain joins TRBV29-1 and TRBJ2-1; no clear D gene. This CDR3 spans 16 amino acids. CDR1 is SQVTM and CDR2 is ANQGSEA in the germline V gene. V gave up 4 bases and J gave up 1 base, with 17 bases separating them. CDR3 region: CSVVVSDPGSYNEQFF. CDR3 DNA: TGCAGCGTTGTCGTATCTGACCCTGGGTCCTACAATGAGCAGTTCTTC.

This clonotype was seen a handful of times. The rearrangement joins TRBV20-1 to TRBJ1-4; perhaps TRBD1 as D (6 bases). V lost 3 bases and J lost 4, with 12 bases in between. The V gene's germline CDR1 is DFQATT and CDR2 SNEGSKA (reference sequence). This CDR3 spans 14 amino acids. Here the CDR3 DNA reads TGCAGTGCTAGGGCGACAGGCCTTAATGAAAAACTGTTTTTT. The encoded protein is CSARATGLNEKLFF.

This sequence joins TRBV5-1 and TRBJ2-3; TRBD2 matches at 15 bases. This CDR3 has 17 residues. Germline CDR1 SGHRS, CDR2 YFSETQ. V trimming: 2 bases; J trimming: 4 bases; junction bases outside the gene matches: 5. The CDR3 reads CASSFRTSGGAADTQYF. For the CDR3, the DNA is TGCGCCAGCAGCTTCCGGACTAGCGGGGGGGCCGCAGATACGCAGTATTTT.

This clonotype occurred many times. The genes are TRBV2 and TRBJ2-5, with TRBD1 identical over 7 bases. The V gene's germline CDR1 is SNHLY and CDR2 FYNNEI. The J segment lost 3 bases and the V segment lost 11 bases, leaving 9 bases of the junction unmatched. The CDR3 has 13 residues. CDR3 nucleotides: TGTGCCGAGGCAGGACAGGCTGAAGAGACCCAGTACTTC. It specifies CAEAGQAEETQYF.

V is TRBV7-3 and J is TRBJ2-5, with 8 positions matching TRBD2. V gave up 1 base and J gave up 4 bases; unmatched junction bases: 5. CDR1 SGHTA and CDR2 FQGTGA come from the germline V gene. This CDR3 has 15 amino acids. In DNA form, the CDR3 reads TGTGCCAGCAGCTTAAACGGGGGGGCGGGAGAGACCCAGTACTTC. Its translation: CASSLNGGAGETQYF. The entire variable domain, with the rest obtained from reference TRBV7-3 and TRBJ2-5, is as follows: GAGVSQTPSNKVTEKGKYVELRCDPISGHTALYWYRQSLGQGPEFLIYFQGTGAADDSGLPNDRFFAVRPEGSVSTLKIQRTERGDSAVYLCASSLNGGAGETQYFGPGTRLLVL.

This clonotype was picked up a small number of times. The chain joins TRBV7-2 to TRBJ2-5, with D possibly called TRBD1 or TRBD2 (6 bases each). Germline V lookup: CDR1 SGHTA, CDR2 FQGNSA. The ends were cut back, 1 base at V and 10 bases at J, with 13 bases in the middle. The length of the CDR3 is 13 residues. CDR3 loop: CASSLELRGVQYF. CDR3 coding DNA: TGTGCCAGCAGCTTAGAGCTGAGGGGGGTCCAGTACTTC.

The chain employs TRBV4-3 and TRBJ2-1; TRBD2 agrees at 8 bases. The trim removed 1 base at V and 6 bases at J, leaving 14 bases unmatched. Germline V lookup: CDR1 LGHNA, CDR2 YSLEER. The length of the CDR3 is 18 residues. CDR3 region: CASSQGPPLGGGPNEQFF. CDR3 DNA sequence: TGCGCCAGCAGCCAAGGCCCCCCTCTCGGGGGGGGCCCCAATGAGCAGTTCTTC.

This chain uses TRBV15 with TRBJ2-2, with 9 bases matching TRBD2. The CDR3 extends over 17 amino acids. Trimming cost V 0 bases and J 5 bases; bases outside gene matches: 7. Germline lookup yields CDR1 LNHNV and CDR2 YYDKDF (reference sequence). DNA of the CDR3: TGTGCCACCAGCAGAGATCCGCGGGGGGGCATTACCGGGGAGCTGTTTTTT. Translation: CATSRDPRGGITGELFF.

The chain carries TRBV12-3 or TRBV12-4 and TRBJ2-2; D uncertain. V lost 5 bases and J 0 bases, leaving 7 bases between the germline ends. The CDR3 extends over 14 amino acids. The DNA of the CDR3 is TGTGCCAGCAGTCAAACACCGAACACCGGGGAGCTGTTTTTT. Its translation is CASSQTPNTGELFF.

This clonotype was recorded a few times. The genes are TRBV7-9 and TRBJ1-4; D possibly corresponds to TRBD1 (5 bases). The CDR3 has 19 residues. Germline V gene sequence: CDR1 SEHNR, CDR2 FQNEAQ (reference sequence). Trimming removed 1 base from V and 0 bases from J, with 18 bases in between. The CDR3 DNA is TGTGCCAGCAGCTTAGTAAACAGGCGGAAAGACGCAACTAATGAAAAACTGTTTTTT. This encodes CASSLVNRRKDATNEKLFF.

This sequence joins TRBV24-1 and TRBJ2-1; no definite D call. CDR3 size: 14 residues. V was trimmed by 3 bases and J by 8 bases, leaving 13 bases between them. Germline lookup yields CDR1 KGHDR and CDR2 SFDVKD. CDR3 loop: CATSDPSGSDEQFF. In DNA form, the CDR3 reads TGTGCCACCAGTGATCCCAGTGGATCGGATGAGCAGTTCTTC.

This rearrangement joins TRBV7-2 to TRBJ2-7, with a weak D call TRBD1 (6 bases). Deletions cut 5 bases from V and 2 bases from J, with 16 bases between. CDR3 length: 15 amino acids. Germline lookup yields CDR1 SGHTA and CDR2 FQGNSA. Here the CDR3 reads CASSHRQAEAYEQYF. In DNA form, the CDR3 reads TGTGCCAGCAGCCACCGACAGGCCGAAGCCTACGAGCAGTACTTC.

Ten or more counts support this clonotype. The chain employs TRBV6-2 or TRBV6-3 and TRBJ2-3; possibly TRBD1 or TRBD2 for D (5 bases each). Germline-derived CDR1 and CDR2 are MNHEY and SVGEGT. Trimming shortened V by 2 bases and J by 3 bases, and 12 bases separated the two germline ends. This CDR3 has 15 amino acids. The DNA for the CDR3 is TGTGCCAGCAGTTACGATCCCGAGGGGACAGATACGCAGTATTTT. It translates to CASSYDPEGTDTQYF.

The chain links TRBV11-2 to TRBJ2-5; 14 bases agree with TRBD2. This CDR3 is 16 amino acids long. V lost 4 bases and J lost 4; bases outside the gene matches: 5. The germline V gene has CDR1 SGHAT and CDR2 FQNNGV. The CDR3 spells CASSSRLAGGPETQYF. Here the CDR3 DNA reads TGTGCCAGCAGCTCAAGACTAGCGGGGGGGCCAGAGACCCAGTACTTC.

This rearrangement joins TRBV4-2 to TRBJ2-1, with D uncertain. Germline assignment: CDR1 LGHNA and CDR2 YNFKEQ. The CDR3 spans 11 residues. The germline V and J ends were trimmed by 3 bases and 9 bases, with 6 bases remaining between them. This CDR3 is CASSHRVEQFF. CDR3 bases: TGTGCCAGCAGCCATCGGGTTGAGCAGTTCTTC.

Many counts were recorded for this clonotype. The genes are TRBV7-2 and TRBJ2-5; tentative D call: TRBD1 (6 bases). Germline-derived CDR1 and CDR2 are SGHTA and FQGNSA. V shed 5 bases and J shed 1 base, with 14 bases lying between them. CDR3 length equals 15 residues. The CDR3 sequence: CASSPRVGGQETQYF. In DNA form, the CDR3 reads TGTGCCAGCAGCCCCCGTGTAGGGGGCCAAGAGACCCAGTACTTC.

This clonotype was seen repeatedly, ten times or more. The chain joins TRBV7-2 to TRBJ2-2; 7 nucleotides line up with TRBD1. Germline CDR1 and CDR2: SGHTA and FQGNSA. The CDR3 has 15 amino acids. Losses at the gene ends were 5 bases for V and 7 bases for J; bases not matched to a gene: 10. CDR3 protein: CASSLQGGSSGELFF. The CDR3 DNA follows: TGTGCCAGCAGCCTTCAAGGGGGCTCGAGCGGGGAGCTGTTTTTT.

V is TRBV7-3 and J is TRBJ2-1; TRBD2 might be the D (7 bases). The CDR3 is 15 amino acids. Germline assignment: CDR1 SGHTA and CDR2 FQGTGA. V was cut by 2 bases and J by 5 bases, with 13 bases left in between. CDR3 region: CASSLGRGGDNEQFF. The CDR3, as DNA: TGTGCCAGCAGCTTAGGAAGGGGGGGGGACAATGAGCAGTTCTTC.

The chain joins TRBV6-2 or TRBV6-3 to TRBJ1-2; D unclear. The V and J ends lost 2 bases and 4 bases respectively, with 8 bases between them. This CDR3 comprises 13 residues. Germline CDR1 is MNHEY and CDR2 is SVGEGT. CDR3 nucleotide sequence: TGTGCCAGCAGTTACGACGGATCCTATGGCTACACCTTC. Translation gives CASSYDGSYGYTF.

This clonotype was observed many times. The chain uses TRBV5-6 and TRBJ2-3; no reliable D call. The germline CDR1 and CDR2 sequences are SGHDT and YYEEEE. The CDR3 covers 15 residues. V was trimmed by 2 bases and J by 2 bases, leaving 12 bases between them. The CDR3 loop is CASSFPDLDTDTQYF. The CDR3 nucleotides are TGTGCCAGCAGCTTCCCGGACCTTGACACAGATACGCAGTATTTT.

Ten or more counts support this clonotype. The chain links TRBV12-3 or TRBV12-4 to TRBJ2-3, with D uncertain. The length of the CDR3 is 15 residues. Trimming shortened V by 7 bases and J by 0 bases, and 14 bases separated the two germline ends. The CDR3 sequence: CASKPMLTSTDTQYF. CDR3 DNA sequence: TGTGCCAGCAAACCCATGCTGACAAGCACAGATACGCAGTATTTT.

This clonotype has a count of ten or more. The CDR3 region is CASSLALIAGFSYNEQFF. The CDR3 DNA reads as TGTGCCAGCAGCTTAGCGCTTATAGCGGGGTTCTCCTACAATGAGCAGTTCTTC. The rearrangement links TRBV7-8 to TRBJ2-1, with 8 bases matching TRBD2. This CDR3 has 18 amino acids. Germline V gene sequence: CDR1 SGHVS, CDR2 FQNEAQ. V lost 0 bases, J lost 0 bases, and 7 bases stayed unmatched.